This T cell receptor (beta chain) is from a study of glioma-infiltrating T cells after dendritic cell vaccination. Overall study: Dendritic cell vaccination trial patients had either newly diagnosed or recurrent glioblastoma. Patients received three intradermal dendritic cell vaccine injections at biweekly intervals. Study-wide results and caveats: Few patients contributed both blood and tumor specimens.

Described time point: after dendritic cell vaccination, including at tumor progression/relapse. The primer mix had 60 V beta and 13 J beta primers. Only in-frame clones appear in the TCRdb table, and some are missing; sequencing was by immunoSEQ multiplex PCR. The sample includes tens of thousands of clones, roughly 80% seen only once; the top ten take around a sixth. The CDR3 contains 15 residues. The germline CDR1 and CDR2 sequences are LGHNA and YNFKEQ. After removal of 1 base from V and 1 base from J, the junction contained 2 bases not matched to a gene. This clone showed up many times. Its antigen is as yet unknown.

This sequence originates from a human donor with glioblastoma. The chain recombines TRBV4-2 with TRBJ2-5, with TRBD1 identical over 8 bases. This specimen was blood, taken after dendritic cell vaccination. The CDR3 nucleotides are TGTGCCAGCAGCCAAGGAGGACAGGGCCAAGAGACCCAGTACTTC. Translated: CASSQGGQGQETQYF.